This TCR beta chain was identified in a study of cytotoxic CD8 clonotypes in ibrutinib-treated CLL. The overall study: Recorded responses included approximately 25 partial and 2 complete; following median 68 months, roughly 15 stayed remitted and roughly 12 progressed. Study outcomes and limitations: Rare overall, public clonotypes shrank or held steady under therapy.

Worth noting for this clone: No antigen is known for it.

Libraries were prepared by immunoSEQ multiplex PCR; TCRdb keeps only in-frame clonotypes and omits some of them. This sample has around 5,500 clones, with about 70% found just once. Germline-derived CDR1 and CDR2 are SGHRS and YFSETQ. The germline V and J ends were trimmed by 0 bases and 4 bases, with 15 bases remaining between them. The CDR3 loop spans 16 amino acids. Sequences were derived from PBMCs, sampled before ibrutinib treatment. The chain employs TRBV5-1 and TRBJ2-3; D is perhaps TRBD2 (6 bases). The sequence came from a human donor with chronic lymphocytic leukemia. CDR3 amino acids: CASSLDLTSGSDTQYF. The CDR3 bases are TGCGCCAGCAGCTTGGACCTGACTAGTGGTTCAGATACGCAGTATTTT.